The 30 T cell receptor beta chains given below trace back to one sample, sequenced in a study of blood T cell repertoires in COVID-19. The protocol was immunoSEQ multiplex PCR, while the TCRdb copy is restricted to in-frame clones and leaves out a portion. This sample has roughly 150,000 clones, with about 84% found just once. The sequencing sample was made of PBMCs or T cells enriched from blood (not recorded which). All receptors derive from a woman between 40 and 50 years old with acute COVID-19.

J is TRBJ2-4 and V is TRBV5-1; 8 nucleotides match TRBD1. The CDR3 runs 16 residues. Germline loops: CDR1 SGHRS, CDR2 YFSETQ. V lost 2 bases to trimming and J lost 1 base; unmatched junction nucleotides: 5. In nucleotides, the CDR3 is TGCGCCAGCAGCTTACAGGGGGATAAGGCCAAAAACATTCAGTACTTC. It translates to CASSLQGDKAKNIQYF.

The rearrangement joins TRBV5-6 to TRBJ1-5; no reliable D call. The germline V gene encodes CDR1 SGHDT and CDR2 YYEEEE. This CDR3 spans 16 amino acids. V was trimmed by 3 bases and J by 11 bases, leaving 24 bases between them. CDR3 sequence: CASSYARESGFMTQHF. CDR3 DNA sequence: TGTGCCAGCAGCTACGCCCGGGAGTCGGGCTTCATGACCCAGCATTTT.

This clone was seen a few times. The rearrangement joins TRBV19 to TRBJ1-1, with no clear D. The germline CDR1 and CDR2 sequences are LNHDA and SQIVND (reference sequence). Trimming took off 7 bases at V and 1 base at J, with 22 bases between the two ends. The CDR3 has 17 amino acids. This CDR3 is CASNTPGGGTGNTEAFF. The CDR3, as DNA: TGTGCCAGTAATACCCCGGGTGGTGGCACGGGGAACACTGAAGCTTTCTTT. Drawing the rest from reference TRBV19 and TRBJ1-1, the complete variable domain is DGGITQSPKYLFRKEGQNVTLSCEQNLNHDAMYWYRQDPGQGLRLIYYSQIVNDFQKGDIAEGYSVSREKKESFPLTVTSAQKNPTAFYLCASNTPGGGTGNTEAFFGQGTRLTVV.

The gene calls are TRBV5-4 and TRBJ2-1; 11 positions agree with TRBD2. CDR1 SGHNT and CDR2 YYREEE come from the germline V gene (reference sequence). This CDR3 region has 16 residues. V trimming: 3 bases; J trimming: 7 bases; junction bases outside the gene matches: 9. In nucleotides, the CDR3 is TGTGCCAGCAGCTATACTAGCGGGAGTAGGGGAAATGAGCAGTTCTTC. Translated: CASSYTSGSRGNEQFF.

A single count supports this clone. This chain joins TRBV14 and TRBJ2-1, with D perhaps TRBD1 (6 bases). The germline V gene has CDR1 SGHDN and CDR2 FVKESK. This CDR3 contains 18 residues. V gave up 1 base and J gave up 11 bases, with 27 bases separating them. CDR3 sequence (DNA): TGTGCCAGCAGCCAAGTATTTTCCCAGGGGCGCATAAGGAGTAAGCAGTTCTTC. Residues: CASSQVFSQGRIRSKQFF. The full variable domain, completed using reference TRBV14 and TRBJ2-1, is EAGVTQFPSHSVIEKGQTVTLRCDPISGHDNLYWYRRVMGKEIKFLLHFVKESKQDESGMPNNRFLAERTGGTYSTLKVQPAELEDSGVYFCASSQVFSQGRIRSKQFFGPGTRLTVL.

This clone occurred once. The chain recombines TRBV21-1 with TRBJ2-3; the table's D call, TRBD2, was not checked against the DNA. TRBV21-1 is a known pseudogene. The CDR3 is 19 residues long. For the CDR3, the DNA is TGTGCCAGCATAAAAAACGCCGGGACTAGCGGGAGTAGAGGAGATACGCAGTATTTT. It is translated as CASIKNAGTSGSRGDTQYF.

The chain carries TRBV28 and TRBJ1-2, with TRBD1 as a possible D gene (6 bases). CDR1 and CDR2 from the germline V gene are MDHEN and SYDVKM. CDR3 length: 12 residues. With 6 bases removed from V and 5 bases from J, the gap between germline ends came to 10 bases. The CDR3 sequence: CASSRQVYGYTF. The CDR3 DNA sequence: TGTGCCAGCAGCAGACAGGTTTATGGCTACACCTTC.

CDR3 sequence reads: CASSSGRGIEQFF. Written as DNA, the CDR3 is TGTGCCAGCAGCTCGGGGCGGGGCATAGAGCAGTTCTTC. The genes are TRBV13 and TRBJ2-1; D possibly corresponds to TRBD2 (6 bases). This CDR3 has 13 residues. V was shortened by 4 bases and J by 10 bases, with 14 bases between the two germline ends. Germline-derived CDR1 and CDR2 are PRHDT and FYEKMQ (reference sequence).

V and J are TRBV28 and TRBJ1-4; 7 bases agree with TRBD1. There are 16 residues in the CDR3. The V gene end was trimmed by 6 bases and the J gene end by 2 bases; junction bases not matched to a gene: 9. Germline V lookup: CDR1 MDHEN, CDR2 SYDVKM. In nucleotides, the CDR3 is TGTGCCAGCAGGACGGAAAGGGGGCTGACTAATGAAAAACTGTTTTTT. Encoded protein: CASRTERGLTNEKLFF. The complete variable domain, with remaining parts taken from reference TRBV28 and TRBJ1-4, reads DVKVTQSSRYLVKRTGEKVFLECVQDMDHENMFWYRQDPGLGLRLIYFSYDVKMKEKGDIPEGYSVSREKKERFSLILESASTNQTSMYLCASRTERGLTNEKLFFGSGTQLSVL.

The sample holds one count of this clone. The J gene is TRBJ2-1, the V gene TRBV4-2; TRBD2 matches 12 bases. CDR3 length: 15 residues. Germline loops: CDR1 LGHNA, CDR2 YNFKEQ. The V segment lost 3 bases and the J segment 9 bases; nucleotides outside the gene matches: 6. CDR3 nucleotide sequence: TGTGCCAGCAGCCAGACTAGCGGGAGTAAAGGTGAGCAGTTCTTC. Its translation is CASSQTSGSKGEQFF.

This clone occurred a few times. CDR3 loop: CASSTGNTEAFF. The CDR3, as DNA: TGTGCCAGCAGTACAGGGAACACTGAAGCTTTCTTT. V is TRBV6-5 and J is TRBJ1-1; the D gene is possibly TRBD1 (5 bases). Trimming removed 5 bases at V and 1 base at J, with 5 bases between. This CDR3 has 12 amino acids. The germline CDR1 and CDR2 sequences are MNHEY and SVGAGI.

CDR3 region: CASSPDRVNEKLFF. In nucleotides, the CDR3 is TGCGCCAGCAGCCCGGACAGAGTTAATGAAAAACTGTTTTTT. V is TRBV5-1 and J is TRBJ1-4; tentatively, D is TRBD1 (6 bases). CDR3 size: 14 residues. The V end was cut by 4 bases, the J end by 4 bases, with 11 bases between. From germline, CDR1 is SGHRS and CDR2 YFSETQ. Full variable domain (missing parts from reference TRBV5-1 and TRBJ1-4): KAGVTQTPRYLIKTRGQQVTLSCSPISGHRSVSWYQQTPGQGLQFLFEYFSETQRNKGNFPGRFSGRQFSNSRSEMNVSTLELGDSALYLCASSPDRVNEKLFFGSGTQLSVL.

This chain links TRBV19 with TRBJ1-2; D is ambiguous. This CDR3 comprises 14 residues. Germline V CDR1 and CDR2: LNHDA, SQIVND (reference sequence). Trimming pared 7 bases from V and 2 bases from J, leaving 14 bases between. The CDR3 here is CASTPRDHNYGYTF. The CDR3 DNA reads TGTGCCAGTACACCCCGGGATCACAACTATGGCTACACCTTC.

This chain connects TRBV5-1 to TRBJ2-1; 9 bases are a match to TRBD1. Unmatched junction bases numbered 6, after V lost 4 bases and J lost 7 bases. There are 14 residues in the CDR3. Germline values: CDR1 SGHRS, CDR2 YFSETQ. CDR3 nucleotide sequence: TGCGCCAGCAGCATGGGACAGGGTGCAAATGAGCAGTTCTTC. Protein: CASSMGQGANEQFF.

The rearrangement uses TRBV6-5 and TRBJ2-2, with D perhaps TRBD1 (6 bases). This CDR3 comprises 14 residues. Trimming stripped 7 bases from V and 4 bases from J, with 13 bases between. Germline assignment: CDR1 MNHEY and CDR2 SVGAGI. Written as DNA, the CDR3 is TGTGCCAGCACCCTAGACAGGAGCACCGGGGAGCTGTTTTTT. This encodes CASTLDRSTGELFF.

The table lists this clone with a few counts. The V gene is TRBV13, the J gene TRBJ2-7, with D tentatively TRBD1 (6 bases). The V end lost 4 bases, the J end lost 2 bases, and 18 bases lay between the germline ends. CDR1 PRHDT and CDR2 FYEKMQ come from the germline V gene (reference sequence). The CDR3 totals 16 residues. In DNA form, the CDR3 reads TGTGCCAGCAGCTCACGGACAGAAGGCCTAACCTACGAGCAGTACTTC. Encoded protein: CASSSRTEGLTYEQYF.

The V gene is TRBV18, the J gene TRBJ2-3; 7 positions agree with TRBD2. The V and J ends lost 1 base and 2 bases, in that order; junction bases with no gene match: 9. CDR1 is KGHSH, CDR2 LQKENI, per germline. The CDR3 contains 17 residues. CDR3 loop: CASSPRGSSGYTDTQYF. In nucleotides, the CDR3 is TGTGCCAGCTCACCACGAGGCTCTAGCGGTTACACAGATACGCAGTATTTT.

This sequence joins TRBV19 and TRBJ2-5, with TRBD1 identical over 9 bases. Germline V gives CDR1 LNHDA, CDR2 SQIVND (reference sequence). The CDR3 is 16 amino acids. J gave up 2 bases and V 3 bases, and 7 bases lay outside the gene matches. The CDR3 spells CASSMGTGGWQETQYF. The CDR3 DNA reads as TGTGCCAGTAGTATGGGAACAGGGGGCTGGCAAGAGACCCAGTACTTC.

The chain employs TRBV3-1 (or the pseudogene TRBV3-2) and TRBJ1-2; tentative D call: TRBD1 (5 bases). Deletions cut 0 bases from V and 4 bases from J, with 6 bases between. This CDR3 has 13 residues. The V gene's germline CDR1 is LGHDT and CDR2 YNNKEL (reference sequence). The CDR3, as DNA: TGTGCCAGCAGCCAAGATAGGGGCTATGGCTACACCTTC. This codes for CASSQDRGYGYTF.

The J gene is TRBJ2-1, the V gene TRBV10-3; TRBD2 agrees at 13 bases. The CDR3 has 16 amino acids. Losses at the gene ends were 7 bases for V and 3 bases for J; bases not matched to a gene: 6. The germline V gene has CDR1 ENHRY and CDR2 SYGVKD. The DNA for the CDR3 is TGTGCCATCAATCCTGGGACTAGCGGGGTCTACAATGAGCAGTTCTTC. It specifies CAINPGTSGVYNEQFF.

V gene TRBV27 combines with J gene TRBJ1-2; possibly TRBD1 for D (5 bases). V lost 6 bases, J lost 8 bases, and 16 bases lay in between. CDR3 length equals 13 residues. The germline V gene has CDR1 MNHEY and CDR2 SMNVEV (reference sequence). CDR3 bases: TGTGCCAGCAGGCCTACAGGTGTGGGGGGCTACACCTTC. The encoded protein is CASRPTGVGGYTF.

This rearrangement joins TRBV5-1 to TRBJ2-1; 10 nucleotides match TRBD2. This CDR3 is built from 15 residues. V was pared by 2 bases and J by 8 bases, with 7 bases of the junction left unmatched. CDR1 is SGHRS and CDR2 is YFSETQ in the germline V gene. CDR3 bases: TGCGCCAGCAGCTTAGCTAGCGGGAGCTCCGATGAGCAGTTCTTC. This codes for CASSLASGSSDEQFF.

The chain has TRBV18 and TRBJ2-3; 11 nucleotides align to TRBD2. Germline-derived CDR1 and CDR2 are KGHSH and LQKENI. With 4 bases clipped from V and 6 bases from J, the junction kept 6 bases outside the gene matches. The CDR3 runs 15 residues. In DNA, the CDR3 is TGTGCCAGCTCACTTACTAGCGGGAGCAGGGATACGCAGTATTTT. This codes for CASSLTSGSRDTQYF.

Relative to its sample, this clone is medium-sized. V usage is TRBV11-3 and J usage is TRBJ2-5; unclear D gene. The CDR3 has 13 amino acids. Germline CDR1 and CDR2: SGHNT and YENEEA. Trimming cost V 6 bases and J 5 bases, with 13 bases left between them. The CDR3 loop reads CASSLSMRETQYF. The CDR3 DNA follows: TGTGCCAGCAGTCTTAGTATGCGGGAGACCCAGTACTTC. The variable domain in full, completed from reference TRBV11-3 and TRBJ2-5, reads EAGVVQSPRYKIIEKKQPVAFWCNPISGHNTLYWYLQNLGQGPELLIRYENEEAVDDSQLPKDRFSAERLKGVDSTLKIQPAELGDSAVYLCASSLSMRETQYFGPGTRLLVL.

J is TRBJ2-7 and V is TRBV7-3; 8 bases map to TRBD1. Germline CDR1 SGHTA, CDR2 FQGTGA. The CDR3 length is 17 residues. The junction had 16 bases not matched to a gene; V was cut back by 2 bases and J by 7 bases. The CDR3 region is CASSLCSGGLPTREQYV. CDR3 nucleotides: TGTGCCAGCAGCTTATGTTCAGGGGGCCTGCCGACGAGGGAGCAGTACGTC.

The chain has TRBV7-3 and TRBJ2-3; TRBD2 might be the D (7 bases). The V and J ends lost 5 bases and 4 bases respectively, with 10 bases between them. The CDR3 consists of 13 residues. Germline assignment: CDR1 SGHTA and CDR2 FQGTGA. The CDR3 sequence: CASSKGGSDTQYF. The CDR3 DNA reads TGTGCCAGCAGCAAGGGGGGGTCAGATACGCAGTATTTT.

This chain connects TRBV19 to TRBJ2-6; TRBD1 might be the D (6 bases). V lost 5 bases and J 4 bases, leaving 12 bases between the germline ends. Germline V gene sequence: CDR1 LNHDA, CDR2 SQIVND (reference sequence). The CDR3 covers 15 residues. CDR3 protein: CASSQNRAGANVLTF. The CDR3 region has the DNA TGTGCCAGTAGTCAGAACAGGGCCGGGGCCAACGTCCTGACTTTC.

This chain links TRBV11-3 with TRBJ2-2; D remains unclear. The CDR3 runs to 15 residues. The germline CDR1 and CDR2 sequences are SGHNT and YENEEA. Trimming took 1 base from V and 6 from J, leaving 12 bases between them. As DNA, the CDR3 is TGTGCCAGCAGCTTAGGGGTAGCCCGGGCCGGGGAGCTGTTTTTT. Translation gives CASSLGVARAGELFF.

This clone was picked up one time. The chain uses TRBV6-6 and TRBJ2-7; TRBD2 aligns across 8 bases. The J segment lost 1 base and the V segment lost 10 bases, leaving 3 bases of the junction unmatched. This CDR3 comprises 12 residues. Germline V CDR1 and CDR2: MNHNY, SVGAGI (reference sequence). CDR3 loop: CATSGGSYEQYF. The CDR3, as DNA: TGTGCCACCAGCGGGGGATCCTACGAGCAGTACTTC.

The chain combines TRBV19 with TRBJ1-2; D is possibly TRBD1 (6 bases). The CDR3 spans 14 residues. CDR1 is LNHDA and CDR2 is SQIVND in the germline V gene (reference sequence). The V and J ends lost 3 bases and 8 bases respectively, with 16 bases between them. CDR3 sequence (DNA): TGTGCCAGTAGTATGGGACACCTAACGGGAGGCTACACCTTC. As protein: CASSMGHLTGGYTF.